The 2 T cell receptor beta chains below come from one sample, sequenced in a study of blood T cell repertoires in COVID-19. Some clones are missing from TCRdb's copy, which holds only in-frame ones; the method was immunoSEQ multiplex PCR. In the table there are 200,000 or so clones, 65% to 85% of which are singletons. The sequencing sample was made of peripheral blood. The receptors shown here come from a woman in her 30s who had recovered from COVID-19.

CDR3 sequence: CASSDEKGTREKLFF. The CDR3 DNA reads TGTGCCAGCAGTGACGAGAAGGGGACACGTGAAAAACTGTTTTTT. The rearrangement uses TRBV6-4 and TRBJ1-4; D may be TRBD1 (6 bases). Trimming shortened V by 2 bases and J by 7 bases, and 14 bases separated the two germline ends. The length of the CDR3 is 15 residues. Germline V gene data show CDR1 as MRHNA and CDR2 as SNTAGT.

The CDR3 coding sequence is TGTGCCAGTTCGGACGACAGGAACACCGGGGAGCTGTTTTTT. Its translation is CASSDDRNTGELFF. The chain is built from TRBV19 and TRBJ2-2; maybe TRBD1 (5 bases). The CDR3 runs 14 residues. Per germline, CDR1 LNHDA and CDR2 SQIVND (reference sequence). Deletions cut 8 bases from V and 1 base from J, with 11 bases between.